This T cell receptor (beta chain) was sequenced during a study of T-cell memory formation after mild COVID-19. As for the study in general: Among the donors, TCR clusters were largely specific to each donor. Study-wide findings and caveats: The study detected some responding clones in pre-infection memory, suggesting cross-reactive memory joined. There was a balanced CD4/CD8 profile in clones contracting day 15 to 85, and later expanders leaned CD4+.

Germline CDR1 reads SGDLS; CDR2 reads YYNGEE. The CDR3 extends over 15 amino acids. V lost 3 bases to trimming and J lost 4 bases; unmatched junction nucleotides: 6. TCR alpha and TCR beta cDNA libraries carrying sample barcodes and UMIs came from 5'RACE with constant-segment primers. TCRdb fed the 5' RACE reads into MiXCR, producing one record per CDR3 protein. The repertoire holds about 470,000 distinct CDR3 sequences, with around a quarter as singletons. This clonotype was picked up one time. The antigen is not known. What was sequenced was PBMCs or a T cell subset sorted from them (not recorded which). The receptor was isolated from an adult woman who had mild COVID-19 (a few samples of this study predate the infection). Cell type and time point are not known. This sequence joins TRBV9 and TRBJ1-5, with 8 bases identical to TRBD1. The CDR3 DNA reads TGTGCCAGCAGCGCCTCAGGGGGCGGTAATCAGCCCCAGCATTTT. Translating it yields CASSASGGGNQPQHF.